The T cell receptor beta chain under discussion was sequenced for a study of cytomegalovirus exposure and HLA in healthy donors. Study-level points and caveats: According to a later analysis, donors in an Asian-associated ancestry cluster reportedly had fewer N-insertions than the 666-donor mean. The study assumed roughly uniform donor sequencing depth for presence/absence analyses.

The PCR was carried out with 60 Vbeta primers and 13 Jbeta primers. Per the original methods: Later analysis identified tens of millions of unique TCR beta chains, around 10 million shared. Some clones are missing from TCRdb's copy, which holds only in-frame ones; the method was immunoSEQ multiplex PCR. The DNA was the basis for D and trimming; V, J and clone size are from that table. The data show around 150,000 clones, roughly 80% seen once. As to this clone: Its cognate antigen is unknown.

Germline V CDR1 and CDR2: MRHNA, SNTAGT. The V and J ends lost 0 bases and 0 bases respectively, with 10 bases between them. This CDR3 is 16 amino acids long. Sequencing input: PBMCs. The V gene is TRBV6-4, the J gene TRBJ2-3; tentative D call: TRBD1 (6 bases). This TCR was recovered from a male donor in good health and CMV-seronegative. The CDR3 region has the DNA TGTGCCAGCAGTGACTCGGACAGTTATAGCACAGATACGCAGTATTTT. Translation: CASSDSDSYSTDTQYF.